A selection of T cell receptor beta chains follows, all from one sample in a study of OX40 agonist ivuxolimab in advanced cancers. Profiling relied on immunoSEQ multiplex PCR, and the TCRdb table lists in-frame clones only, not all of them. The table records 90,000 to 100,000 clones, about 86% of them present only once. The source material was CD4+ or CD8+ T cells sorted from blood, sampled in a trial of the OX40 agonist ivuxolimab. These receptors all stem from an adult with an advanced solid tumor such as melanoma, head and neck, liver or kidney cancer. The conserved cysteine and the conserved F or W are not part of the CDR3 here. The order of the fields is V gene, CDR3 protein.

v_gene: TRBV28; CDR3aa: ASEGGGRTGELF
v_gene: TRBV30; CDR3aa: AWSVLSGRTPWVMEQY
v_gene: TRBV6-1; CDR3aa: ASWGRGTDTQY
v_gene: TRBV4-1; CDR3aa: ASSRTGDGDQPQH
v_gene: TRBV28; CDR3aa: ASSLDGVGREQY
v_gene: TRBV4-2; CDR3aa: ASSQQGGGEKLF
v_gene: TRBV4-2; CDR3aa: ASSQETSPRTDTQY
v_gene: TRBV28; CDR3aa: AVTTGGQPQH
v_gene: TRBV7-9; CDR3aa: ASSSLGGSNEKLF
v_gene: TRBV14; CDR3aa: ASSPPGPNYGYT
v_gene: TRBV18; CDR3aa: ASSPLGPQGAKNIQY
v_gene: TRBV28; CDR3aa: ASSSYRGEGEKLF
v_gene: TRBV29-1; CDR3aa: SVGRGTGNEKLF
v_gene: TRBV5-4; CDR3aa: ASSLAGTGELF
v_gene: TRBV10-3; CDR3aa: AISESTGYGYT
v_gene: TRBV11-2; CDR3aa: ASSFRADQETQY
v_gene: TRBV6-6; CDR3aa: ASSRLGPEEKLF
v_gene: TRBV11-2; CDR3aa: ASSLDQGWLSEAF
v_gene: TRBV7-2; CDR3aa: ASSRQGRQKAF
v_gene: TRBV28; CDR3aa: ASSPWALGGGIGTTNEKLF
v_gene: TRBV10-3; CDR3aa: AISGRDREPWYQETQY
v_gene: TRBV6-5; CDR3aa: ASRSLGGEGTEAF
v_gene: TRBV6-1; CDR3aa: ASMPMPPRNEKLF
v_gene: TRBV7-2; CDR3aa: ASRRTGGLTDTQY
v_gene: TRBV6-5; CDR3aa: ASSSGNLNEAF
v_gene: TRBV30; CDR3aa: AWSPAINSGQY
v_gene: TRBV6-5; CDR3aa: ASSYSGAQHYGYT
v_gene: TRBV14; CDR3aa: ASSHFMRENQPQH
v_gene: TRBV20-1; CDR3aa: SALSDYEQY
v_gene: TRBV2; CDR3aa: ASSSTANQPQH
v_gene: TRBV25-1; CDR3aa: ASSGQGAFGNTIY
v_gene: TRBV30; CDR3aa: AWSVLWPLNTGELF
v_gene: TRBV27; CDR3aa: ASSLQGARDTQY
v_gene: TRBV10-3; CDR3aa: AIKGATTFGYEQY
v_gene: TRBV19; CDR3aa: ASSIATTGNEQF
v_gene: TRBV5-5; CDR3aa: ASSLVPRGSQETQY
v_gene: TRBV28; CDR3aa: ASSLIPGTYEQY
v_gene: TRBV6-5; CDR3aa: ASSSPRDRVHEQY
v_gene: TRBV2; CDR3aa: ASSEGRYYSNQPQH
v_gene: TRBV28; CDR3aa: ASSLRGLTNEKLF
v_gene: TRBV4-2; CDR3aa: ASSQTSGRSDTQY
v_gene: TRBV28; CDR3aa: ASSSGGGGSYEQY
v_gene: TRBV27; CDR3aa: ASSPQLAAAKNIQY
v_gene: TRBV18; CDR3aa: ASSPEELRAGELF
v_gene: TRBV2; CDR3aa: ASTGGSGNTIY
v_gene: TRBV4-2; CDR3aa: ASSFKGQHGYT
v_gene: TRBV18; CDR3aa: ASSPPLRGGEQF
v_gene: TRBV27; CDR3aa: ASSPDDPVYSYNEQF
v_gene: TRBV6-5; CDR3aa: ASSFGRLVSGNTIY
v_gene: TRBV18; CDR3aa: ASSPGWVRVSYNEQF
v_gene: TRBV19; CDR3aa: ASSLQGVDYT
v_gene: TRBV7-2; CDR3aa: ASSLEMNTEAF
v_gene: TRBV7-9; CDR3aa: ASSLSRLNTEAF